This TCR beta chain was captured in a study of T cell changes during pregnancy in multiple sclerosis. Profiling relied on immunoSEQ multiplex PCR, and the TCRdb table lists in-frame clones only, not all of them. The repertoire includes around 72,000 clones, 91% of them detected once, and roughly 0.7% sits in the top ten. The CDR3 has 13 amino acids. V was shortened by 2 bases and J by 4 bases, with 3 bases between the two germline ends. Germline CDR1 and CDR2: LNHDA and SQIVND (reference sequence). This clone was seen only once. V is TRBV19 and J is TRBJ2-6; D unclear. The origin of this receptor is a female donor in good health, enrolled as a control in a pregnancy study. The sequenced sample was peripheral blood, obtained in the third trimester of pregnancy. CDR3 loop: CASSIQGANVLTF. The DNA of the CDR3 is TGTGCCAGTAGTATACAAGGGGCCAACGTCCTGACTTTC. The variable domain in full, with the rest retrieved from reference TRBV19 and TRBJ2-6, is DGGITQSPKYLFRKEGQNVTLSCEQNLNHDAMYWYRQDPGQGLRLIYYSQIVNDFQKGDIAEGYSVSREKKESFPLTVTSAQKNPTAFYLCASSIQGANVLTFGAGSRLTVL.